This T cell receptor beta chain is from a study of shared clonotypes between healthy human individuals. Across the whole study: The study used three CD4 naive, three CD4 memory, two CD8 naive and one CD8 memory plate per donor.

As regards this clone: The antigen remains unidentified.

Partitioning of CD4+ cells yielded a CD45RA+ naive subset and a CD45RA-negative memory subset. This table comes from immunoSEQ multiplex PCR, and its TCRdb copy is limited to in-frame clones, with some not included. Counted here are about 1.5 million clones, 95% to 99% occurring once; the ten biggest clones make up about 0.42%. The study, taken as a whole, reports: Naive subsets generally exceeded memory subsets in estimated richness.

The TCR originated in a man aged 25-45 years in good health. The specimen was naive CD4+ T cells sorted from blood. Sample subset: CD45RA+ positively selected.

The CDR3: CASSFGSLVSQETQYF. The CDR3 DNA is TGTGCCAGCAGCTTTGGTTCCCTGGTGTCGCAAGAGACCCAGTACTTC. This chain links TRBV7-9 with TRBJ2-5; no reliable D call. Trimming cost V 3 bases and J 2 bases, with 16 bases left between them. This CDR3 has 16 residues. Germline V gene sequence: CDR1 SEHNR, CDR2 FQNEAQ (reference sequence).